The clone carrying this T cell receptor (beta chain) was seen a few times. The record originates from a study of blood T cell repertoires in COVID-19. The wider study: Spain, Italy and the United States supplied samples that represented acute and convalescent COVID-19. PBMCs, B-cell-depleted T cells, or T cells provided the cDNA or gDNA that made up the material.

TCRdb's table, derived via immunoSEQ multiplex PCR, lists solely in-frame clones and lacks some. The data hold some 200,000 clones, with about 84% observed a single time. There are 15 residues in the CDR3. Per germline, CDR1 SGHNT and CDR2 YYREEE (reference sequence). Trimming cost V 0 bases and J 8 bases, with 17 bases left between them. The chain carries TRBV5-4 and TRBJ1-2; tentative D call: TRBD1 (6 bases). Source material: PBMCs or T cells enriched from blood (not recorded which). The clonotype comes from a woman aged 40 to 55 with acute COVID-19. CDR3 loop: CASSLGAGVSGGYTF. The CDR3 bases are TGTGCCAGCAGCTTGGGCGCAGGGGTGTCGGGGGGCTACACCTTC.